This entry is about one T cell receptor beta chain. The antigen remains undetermined. MiXCR, run by TCRdb on the reads, gives a single entry per CDR3 protein. The data contain some 110,000 distinct CDR3 sequences, roughly 9.1% of them singletons. This CDR3 region has 15 residues. The V and J ends lost 6 bases and 2 bases respectively, with 13 bases between them. Germline values: CDR1 LNHDA, CDR2 SQIVND (reference sequence). This record belongs to a study of T cell repertoires in cytomegalovirus infection. Study-level points and caveats: Based on cumulative public TCR beta family frequency, carriers of CMV plus the relevant HLA were identified.

The sequence came from a human donor in good health (CMV status not recorded). Some clones in this sample may be carry-over from other donors' samples. The J gene is TRBJ2-2, the V gene TRBV19; D gene ambiguous. Sequenced sample: PBMCs, sequenced either directly or after in vitro stimulation (not recorded which). CDR3 residues: CASSRRTGNTGELFF. In DNA, the CDR3 is TGTGCCAGTAGCCGGCGGACGGGCAACACCGGGGAGCTGTTTTTT.